This T cell receptor beta chain was identified in a study of Graves' ophthalmopathy and Graves' hyperthyroidism. RNA transcripts were the template, and TCR beta CDR3 regions were amplified from them. Second-round multiplex PCR came after first-round RT-PCR with HTBI primers. MiXCR, run by TCRdb on the multiplex PCR reads, gives a single entry per CDR3 protein. The sample records just over 600,000 distinct CDR3 sequences, around a fifth being singletons. The V gene's germline CDR1 is SGHAT and CDR2 FQNNGV. Trimming took 5 bases from V and 1 from J, leaving 8 bases between them. The CDR3 is 13 amino acids. The sample holds many counts of this clonotype.

The receptor was isolated from a woman aged 18-35 years with stable Graves' hyperthyroidism. Some clones in this sample may be carry-over from other donors' samples. V is TRBV11-2 and J is TRBJ1-1, with unresolved D. The sample taken for sequencing was peripheral blood. The CDR3 coding sequence is TGTGCCAGCAGCAAAGTTGGGAACACTGAAGCTTTCTTT. It translates to CASSKVGNTEAFF.